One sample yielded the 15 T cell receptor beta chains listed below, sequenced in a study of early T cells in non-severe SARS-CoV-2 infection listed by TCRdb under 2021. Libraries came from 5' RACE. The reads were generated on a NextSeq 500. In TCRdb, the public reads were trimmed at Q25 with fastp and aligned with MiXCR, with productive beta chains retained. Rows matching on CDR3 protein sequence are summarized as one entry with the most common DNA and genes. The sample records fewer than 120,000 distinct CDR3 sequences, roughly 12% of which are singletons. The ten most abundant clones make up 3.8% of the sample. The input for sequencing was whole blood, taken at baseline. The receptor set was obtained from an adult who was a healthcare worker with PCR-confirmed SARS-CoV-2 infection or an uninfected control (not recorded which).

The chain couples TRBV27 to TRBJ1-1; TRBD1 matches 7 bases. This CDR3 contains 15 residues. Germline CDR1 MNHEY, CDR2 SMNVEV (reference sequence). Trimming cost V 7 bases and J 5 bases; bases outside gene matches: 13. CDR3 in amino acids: CASKFLQGRDTEAFF. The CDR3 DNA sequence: TGTGCCAGCAAATTCTTACAGGGGCGGGATACTGAAGCTTTCTTT.

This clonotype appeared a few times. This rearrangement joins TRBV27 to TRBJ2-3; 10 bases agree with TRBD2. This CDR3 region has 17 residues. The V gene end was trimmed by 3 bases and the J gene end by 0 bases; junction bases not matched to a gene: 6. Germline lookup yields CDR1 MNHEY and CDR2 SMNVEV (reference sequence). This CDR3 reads CASSFFATSGSTDTQYF. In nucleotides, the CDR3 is TGTGCCAGCAGTTTCTTCGCGACTAGCGGGAGCACAGATACGCAGTATTTT.

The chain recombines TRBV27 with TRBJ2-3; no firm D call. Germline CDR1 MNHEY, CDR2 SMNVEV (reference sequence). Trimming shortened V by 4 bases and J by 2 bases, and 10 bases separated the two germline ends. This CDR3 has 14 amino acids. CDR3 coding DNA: TGTGCCAGCAGTTCCTCCGGGCCCACAGATACGCAGTATTTT. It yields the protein CASSSSGPTDTQYF.

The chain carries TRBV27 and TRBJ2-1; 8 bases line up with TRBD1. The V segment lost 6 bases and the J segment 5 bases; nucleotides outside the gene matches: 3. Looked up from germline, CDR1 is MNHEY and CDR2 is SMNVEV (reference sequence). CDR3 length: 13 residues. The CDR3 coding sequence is TGTGCCAGCAGGGGACAGGACGACAATGAGCAGTTCTTC. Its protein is CASRGQDDNEQFF.

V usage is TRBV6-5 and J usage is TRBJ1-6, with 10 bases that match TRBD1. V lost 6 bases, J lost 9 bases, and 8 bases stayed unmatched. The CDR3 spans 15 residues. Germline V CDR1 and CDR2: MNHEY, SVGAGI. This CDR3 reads CASSETGGLTSPLHF. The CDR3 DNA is TGTGCCAGCAGCGAGACAGGGGGCTTAACTTCACCCCTCCACTTT.

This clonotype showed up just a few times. The CDR3 nucleotides read TGTGCCAGCAGTTACTCGTGGCAGCCCTTCGGGGCTGGGGCCAACGTCCTGACTTTC. It specifies CASSYSWQPFGAGANVLTF. V gene TRBV6-5 combines with J gene TRBJ2-6; tentative D call: TRBD2 (5 bases). In germline, CDR1 is MNHEY, CDR2 SVGAGI. The CDR3 spans 19 residues. Trimming stripped 0 bases from V and 2 bases from J, with 17 bases between.

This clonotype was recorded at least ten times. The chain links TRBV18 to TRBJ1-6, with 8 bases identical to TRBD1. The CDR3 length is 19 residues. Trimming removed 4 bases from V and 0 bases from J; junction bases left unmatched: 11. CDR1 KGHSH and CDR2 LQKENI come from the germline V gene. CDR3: CASSRVDRGSGSYNSPLHF. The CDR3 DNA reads TGTGCCAGCTCACGGGTCGACAGGGGATCCGGCTCCTATAATTCACCCCTCCACTTT.

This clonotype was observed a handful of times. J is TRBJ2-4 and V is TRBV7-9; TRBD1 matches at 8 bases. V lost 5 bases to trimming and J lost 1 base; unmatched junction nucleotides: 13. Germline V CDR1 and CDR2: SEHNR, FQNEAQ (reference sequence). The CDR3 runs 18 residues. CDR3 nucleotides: TGTGCCAGCAGCCCTAGGCCCGGCCAGGGGGCTGCCAAAAACATTCAGTACTTC. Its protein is CASSPRPGQGAAKNIQYF.

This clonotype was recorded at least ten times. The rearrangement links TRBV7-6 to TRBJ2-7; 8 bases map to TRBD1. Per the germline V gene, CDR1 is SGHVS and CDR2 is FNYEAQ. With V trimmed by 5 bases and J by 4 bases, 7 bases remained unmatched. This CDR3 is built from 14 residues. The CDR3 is CASSLRTGNYEQYF. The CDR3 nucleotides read TGTGCCAGCAGCCTCCGGACAGGGAATTACGAGCAGTACTTC.

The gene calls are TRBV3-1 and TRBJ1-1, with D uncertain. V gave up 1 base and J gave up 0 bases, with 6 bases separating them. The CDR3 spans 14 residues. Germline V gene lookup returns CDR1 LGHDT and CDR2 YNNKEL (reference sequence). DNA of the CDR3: TGTGCCAGCAGCCAAGCAGTCATGAACACTGAAGCTTTCTTT. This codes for CASSQAVMNTEAFF.

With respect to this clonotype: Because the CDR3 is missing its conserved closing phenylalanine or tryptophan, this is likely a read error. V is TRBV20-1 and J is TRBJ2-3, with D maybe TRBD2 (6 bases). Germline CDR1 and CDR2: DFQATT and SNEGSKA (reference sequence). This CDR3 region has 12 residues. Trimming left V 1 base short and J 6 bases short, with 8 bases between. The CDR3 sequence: CSARGGGDTQYS. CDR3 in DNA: TGCAGTGCTAGAGGTGGGGGGGATACGCAGTATTCT.

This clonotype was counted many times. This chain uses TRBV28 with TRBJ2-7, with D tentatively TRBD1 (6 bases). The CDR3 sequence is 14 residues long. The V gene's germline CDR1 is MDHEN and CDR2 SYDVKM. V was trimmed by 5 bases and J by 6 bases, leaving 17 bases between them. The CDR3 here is CASSPRTVPLEQYF. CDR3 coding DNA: TGTGCCAGCAGTCCCCGGACAGTACCTCTCGAGCAGTACTTC.

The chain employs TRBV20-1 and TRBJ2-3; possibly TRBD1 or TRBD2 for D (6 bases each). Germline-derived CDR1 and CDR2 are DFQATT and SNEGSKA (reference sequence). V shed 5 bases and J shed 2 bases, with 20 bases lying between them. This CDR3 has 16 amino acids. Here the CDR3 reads CSALGAGGRFTDTQYF. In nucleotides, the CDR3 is TGCAGTGCTCTGGGGGCCGGGGGAAGGTTCACAGATACGCAGTATTTT.

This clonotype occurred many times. The CDR3 DNA sequence: TGTGCCAGCTCACTTAACGGACAGGGACTACGGGAGCAGTACTTC. Translation gives CASSLNGQGLREQYF. The chain couples TRBV18 to TRBJ2-7; TRBD1 might be the D (8 bases). Germline CDR1 KGHSH, CDR2 LQKENI. The CDR3 extends over 15 amino acids. With 4 bases removed from V and 7 bases from J, the gap between germline ends came to 20 bases.

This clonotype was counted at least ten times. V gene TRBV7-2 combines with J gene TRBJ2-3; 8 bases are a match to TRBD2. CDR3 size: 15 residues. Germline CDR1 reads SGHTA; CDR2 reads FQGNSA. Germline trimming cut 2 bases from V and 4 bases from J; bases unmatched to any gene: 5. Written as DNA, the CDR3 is TGTGCCAGCAGCTTAAACTACGGGGGGGCAGATACGCAGTATTTT. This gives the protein CASSLNYGGADTQYF.